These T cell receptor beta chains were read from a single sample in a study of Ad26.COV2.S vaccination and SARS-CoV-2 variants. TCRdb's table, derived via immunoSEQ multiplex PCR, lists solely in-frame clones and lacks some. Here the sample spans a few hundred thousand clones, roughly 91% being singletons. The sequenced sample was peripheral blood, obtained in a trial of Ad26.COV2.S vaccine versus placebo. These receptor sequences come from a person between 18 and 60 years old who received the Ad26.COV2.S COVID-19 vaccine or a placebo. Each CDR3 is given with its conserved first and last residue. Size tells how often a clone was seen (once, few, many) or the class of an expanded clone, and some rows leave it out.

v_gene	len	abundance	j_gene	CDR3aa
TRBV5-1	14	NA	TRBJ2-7	CASSSPRTGNEQYF
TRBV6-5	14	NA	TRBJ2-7	CASSYVPGTYEQYF
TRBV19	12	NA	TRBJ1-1	CASTTGWSEAFF
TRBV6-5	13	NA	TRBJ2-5	CASNFRVPATQYF
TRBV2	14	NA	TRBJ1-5	CASLGPRGNQPQHF
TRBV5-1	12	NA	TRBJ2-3	CASSLGGAIPYF
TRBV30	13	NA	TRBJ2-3	CAWGTGSTDTQYF
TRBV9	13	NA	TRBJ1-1	CASTRDSYTEAFF
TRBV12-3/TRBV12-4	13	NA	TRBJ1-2	CASSRLKDYGYTF
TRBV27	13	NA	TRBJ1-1	CASSPGPNTEAFF
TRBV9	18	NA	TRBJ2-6	CASSVEGRGGSGANVLTF
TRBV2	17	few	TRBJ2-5	CASSEVAGLGGKETQYF
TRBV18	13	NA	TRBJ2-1	CASSPGRSNEQFF
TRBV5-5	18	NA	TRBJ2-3	CASSLDGVGTGYTDTQYF
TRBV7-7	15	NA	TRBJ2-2	CASSPTATNTGELFF
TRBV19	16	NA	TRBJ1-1	CASSNPDGDMNTEAFF